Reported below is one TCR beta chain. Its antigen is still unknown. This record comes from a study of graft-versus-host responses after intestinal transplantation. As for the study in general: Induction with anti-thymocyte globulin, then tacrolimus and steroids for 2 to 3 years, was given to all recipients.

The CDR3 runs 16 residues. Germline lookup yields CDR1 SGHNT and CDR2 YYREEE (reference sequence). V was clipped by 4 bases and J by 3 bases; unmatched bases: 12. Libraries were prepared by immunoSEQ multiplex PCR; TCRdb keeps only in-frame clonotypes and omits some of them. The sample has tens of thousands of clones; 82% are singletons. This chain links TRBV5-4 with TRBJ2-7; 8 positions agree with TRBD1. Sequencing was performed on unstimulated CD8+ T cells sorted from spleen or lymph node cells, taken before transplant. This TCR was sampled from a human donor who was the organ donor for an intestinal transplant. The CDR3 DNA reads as TGTGCCAGCAGCGGACGCACCGACAGGGGCCGCTACGAGCAGTACTTC. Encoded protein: CASSGRTDRGRYEQYF.